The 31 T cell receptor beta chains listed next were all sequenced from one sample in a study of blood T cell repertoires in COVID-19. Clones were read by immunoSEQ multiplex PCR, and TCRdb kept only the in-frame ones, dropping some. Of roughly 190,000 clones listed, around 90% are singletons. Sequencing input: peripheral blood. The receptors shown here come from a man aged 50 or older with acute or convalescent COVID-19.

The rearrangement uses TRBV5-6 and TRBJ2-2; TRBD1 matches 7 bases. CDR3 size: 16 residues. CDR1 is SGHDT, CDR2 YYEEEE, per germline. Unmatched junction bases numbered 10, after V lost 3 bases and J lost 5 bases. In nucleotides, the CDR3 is TGTGCCAGCAGCTCCCCGGGACAGACTTTAACCGGGGAGCTGTTTTTT. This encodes CASSSPGQTLTGELFF.

This CDR3 reads CASSQGRATGMGYEQYF. The CDR3 DNA reads TGCGCCAGCAGCCAAGGCCGCGCGACAGGGATGGGGTACGAGCAGTACTTC. The V gene is TRBV4-1, the J gene TRBJ2-7; TRBD1 agrees at 7 bases. The V and J ends lost 1 base and 4 bases, in that order; junction bases with no gene match: 13. The germline gives CDR1 MGHRA, CDR2 YSYEKL. The CDR3 contains 17 residues.

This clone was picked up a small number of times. Here the CDR3 reads CASSRGQGESPLHF. The CDR3 DNA is TGTGCCAGCTCACGAGGACAGGGAGAGTCACCCCTCCACTTT. This rearrangement joins TRBV18 to TRBJ1-6; 8 bases map to TRBD1. V lost 4 bases and J lost 10; bases outside the gene matches: 6. The germline gives CDR1 KGHSH, CDR2 LQKENI. The CDR3 is made up of 14 amino acids.

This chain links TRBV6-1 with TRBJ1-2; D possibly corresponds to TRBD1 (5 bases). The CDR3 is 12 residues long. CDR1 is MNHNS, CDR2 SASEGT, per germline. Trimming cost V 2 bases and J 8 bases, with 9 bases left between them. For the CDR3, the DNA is TGTGCCAGCAGTGAACCCCCAGGGGGCTACACCTTC. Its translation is CASSEPPGGYTF.

In DNA, the CDR3 is TGCAGCGTTGGGGGACAGCTTAACACTGAAGCTTTCTTT. This codes for CSVGGQLNTEAFF. The chain combines TRBV29-1 with TRBJ1-1, with 7 bases fitting TRBD1. With V trimmed by 4 bases and J by 2 bases, 4 bases remained unmatched. The CDR3 has 13 amino acids. Germline V gives CDR1 SQVTM, CDR2 ANQGSEA. Looking up the rest from reference TRBV29-1 and TRBJ1-1 gives the full variable domain: SAVISQKPSRDICQRGTSLTIQCQVDSQVTMMFWYRQQPGQSLTLIATANQGSEATYESGFVIDKFPISRPNLTFSTLTVSNMSPEDSSIYLCSVGGQLNTEAFFGQGTRLTVV.

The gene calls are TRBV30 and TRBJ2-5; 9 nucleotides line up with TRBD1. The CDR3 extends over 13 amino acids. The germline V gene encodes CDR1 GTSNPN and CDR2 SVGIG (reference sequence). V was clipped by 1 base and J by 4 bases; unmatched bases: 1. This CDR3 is CAWSDRGRETQYF. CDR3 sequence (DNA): TGTGCCTGGAGTGACAGGGGGCGAGAGACCCAGTACTTC.

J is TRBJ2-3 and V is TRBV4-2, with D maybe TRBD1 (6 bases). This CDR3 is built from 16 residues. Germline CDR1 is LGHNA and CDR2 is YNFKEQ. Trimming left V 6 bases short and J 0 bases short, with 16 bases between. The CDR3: CASRTRVGASTDTQYF. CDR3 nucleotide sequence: TGTGCCAGCAGAACCAGGGTGGGGGCCAGCACAGATACGCAGTATTTT.

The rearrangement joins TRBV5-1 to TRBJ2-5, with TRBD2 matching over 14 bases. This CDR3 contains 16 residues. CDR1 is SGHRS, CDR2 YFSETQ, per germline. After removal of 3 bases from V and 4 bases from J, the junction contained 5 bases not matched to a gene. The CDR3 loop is CASSSGTSGSPETQYF. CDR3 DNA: TGCGCCAGCAGCTCCGGGACTAGCGGGAGTCCAGAGACCCAGTACTTC.

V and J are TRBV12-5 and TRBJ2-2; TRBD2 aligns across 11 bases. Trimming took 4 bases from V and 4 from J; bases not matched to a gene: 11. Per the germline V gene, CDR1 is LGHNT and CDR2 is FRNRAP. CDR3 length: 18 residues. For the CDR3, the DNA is TGTGCTAGTGGTTCTCACTCCACCGGGACTAGCGGCACCGGGGAGCTGTTTTTT. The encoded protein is CASGSHSTGTSGTGELFF. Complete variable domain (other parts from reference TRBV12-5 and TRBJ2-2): DARVTQTPRHKVTEMGQEVTMRCQPILGHNTVFWYRQTMMQGLELLAYFRNRAPLDDSGMPKDRFSAEMPDATLATLKIQPSEPRDSAVYFCASGSHSTGTSGTGELFFGEGSRLTVL.

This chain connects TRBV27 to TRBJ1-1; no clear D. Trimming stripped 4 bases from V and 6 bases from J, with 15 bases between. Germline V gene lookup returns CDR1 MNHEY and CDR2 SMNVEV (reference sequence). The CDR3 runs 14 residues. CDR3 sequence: CASSYFGSGAEAFF. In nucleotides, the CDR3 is TGTGCCAGCAGTTACTTCGGGTCGGGTGCTGAAGCTTTCTTT.

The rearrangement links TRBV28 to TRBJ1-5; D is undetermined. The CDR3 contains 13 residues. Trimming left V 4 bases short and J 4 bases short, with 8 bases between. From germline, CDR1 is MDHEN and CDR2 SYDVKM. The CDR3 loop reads CASSYLRNQPQHF. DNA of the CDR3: TGTGCCAGCAGTTATCTCAGGAATCAGCCCCAGCATTTT.

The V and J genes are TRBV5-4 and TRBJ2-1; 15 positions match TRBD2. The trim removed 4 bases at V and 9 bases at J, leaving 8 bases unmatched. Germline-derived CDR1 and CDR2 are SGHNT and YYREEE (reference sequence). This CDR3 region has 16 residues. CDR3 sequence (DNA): TGTGCCAGCAGCCCTGGACTAGCGGGGGGGCTGGTTGAGCAGTTCTTC. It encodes CASSPGLAGGLVEQFF.

For the CDR3, the DNA is TGTGCCAGCAGCCAAGTAAGTCCGGGGACAGTCGACTACACAGATACGCAGTATTTT. Translation: CASSQVSPGTVDYTDTQYF. The chain uses TRBV4-2 and TRBJ2-3; 7 bases line up with TRBD1. V lost 1 base to trimming and J lost 2 bases; unmatched junction nucleotides: 15. CDR3 length: 19 residues. Germline V CDR1 and CDR2: LGHNA, YNFKEQ.

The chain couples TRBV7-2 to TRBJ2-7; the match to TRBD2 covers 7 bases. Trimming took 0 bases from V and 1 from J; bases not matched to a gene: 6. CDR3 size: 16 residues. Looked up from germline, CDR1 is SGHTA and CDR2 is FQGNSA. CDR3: CASSLAGGVGSYEQYV. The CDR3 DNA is TGTGCCAGCAGCTTAGCGGGAGGGGTTGGGTCCTACGAGCAGTACGTC.

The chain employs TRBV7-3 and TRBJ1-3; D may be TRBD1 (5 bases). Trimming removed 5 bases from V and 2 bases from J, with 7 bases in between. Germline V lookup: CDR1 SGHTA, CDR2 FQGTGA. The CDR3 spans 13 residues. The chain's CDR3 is CASSPGAGNTIYF. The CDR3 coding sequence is TGTGCCAGCAGCCCGGGGGCTGGAAACACCATATATTTT.

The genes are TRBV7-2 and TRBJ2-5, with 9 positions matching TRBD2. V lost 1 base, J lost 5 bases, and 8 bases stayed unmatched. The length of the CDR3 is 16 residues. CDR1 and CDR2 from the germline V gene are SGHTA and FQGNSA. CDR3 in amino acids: CASSLVAAGGYETQYF. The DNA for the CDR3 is TGTGCCAGCAGCTTAGTGGCAGCGGGAGGCTATGAGACCCAGTACTTC.

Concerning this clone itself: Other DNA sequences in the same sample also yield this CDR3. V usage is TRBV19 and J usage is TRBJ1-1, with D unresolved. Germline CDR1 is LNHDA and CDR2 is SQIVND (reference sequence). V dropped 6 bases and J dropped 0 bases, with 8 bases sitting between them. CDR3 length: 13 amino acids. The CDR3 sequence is CASSATMNTEAFF. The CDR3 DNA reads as TGTGCCAGTAGCGCGACAATGAACACTGAAGCTTTCTTT.

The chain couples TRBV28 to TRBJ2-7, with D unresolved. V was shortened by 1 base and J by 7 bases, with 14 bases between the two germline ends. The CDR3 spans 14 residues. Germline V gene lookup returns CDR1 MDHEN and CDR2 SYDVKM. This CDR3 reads CASSLSHAFLEQYF. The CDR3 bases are TGTGCCAGCAGTTTATCACATGCCTTTTTGGAGCAGTACTTC.

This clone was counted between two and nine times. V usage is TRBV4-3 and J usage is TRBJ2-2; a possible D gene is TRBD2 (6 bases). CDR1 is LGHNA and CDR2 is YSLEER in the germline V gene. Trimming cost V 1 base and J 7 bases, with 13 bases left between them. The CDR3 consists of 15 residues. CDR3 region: CASSQVSSGVGELFF. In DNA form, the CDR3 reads TGCGCCAGCAGCCAAGTTTCTTCGGGGGTCGGGGAGCTGTTTTTT.

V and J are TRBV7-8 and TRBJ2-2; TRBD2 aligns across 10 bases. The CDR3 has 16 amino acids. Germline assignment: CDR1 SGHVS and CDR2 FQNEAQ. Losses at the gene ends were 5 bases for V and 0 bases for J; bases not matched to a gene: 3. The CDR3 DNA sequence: TGTGCCAGCAGCCCACTAGCGGGGTCGAACACCGGGGAGCTGTTTTTT. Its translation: CASSPLAGSNTGELFF.

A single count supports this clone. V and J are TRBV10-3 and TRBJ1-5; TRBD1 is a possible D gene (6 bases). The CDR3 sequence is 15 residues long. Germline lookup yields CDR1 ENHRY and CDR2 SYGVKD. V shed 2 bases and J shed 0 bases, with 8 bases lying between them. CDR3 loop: CAISEAGASNQPQHF. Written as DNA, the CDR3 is TGTGCCATCAGTGAGGCAGGGGCTAGCAATCAGCCCCAGCATTTT.

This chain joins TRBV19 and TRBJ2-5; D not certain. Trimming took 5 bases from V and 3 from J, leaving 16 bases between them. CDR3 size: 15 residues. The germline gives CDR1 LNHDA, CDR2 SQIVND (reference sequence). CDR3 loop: CASSSNKGRKETQYF. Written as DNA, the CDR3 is TGTGCCAGTAGTTCCAACAAAGGCAGGAAAGAGACCCAGTACTTC.

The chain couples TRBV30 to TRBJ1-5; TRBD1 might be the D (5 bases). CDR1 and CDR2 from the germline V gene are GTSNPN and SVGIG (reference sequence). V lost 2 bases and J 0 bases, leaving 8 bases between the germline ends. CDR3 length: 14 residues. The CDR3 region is CAWSPGHSNQPQHF. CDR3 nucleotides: TGTGCCTGGAGTCCAGGACATAGCAATCAGCCCCAGCATTTT.

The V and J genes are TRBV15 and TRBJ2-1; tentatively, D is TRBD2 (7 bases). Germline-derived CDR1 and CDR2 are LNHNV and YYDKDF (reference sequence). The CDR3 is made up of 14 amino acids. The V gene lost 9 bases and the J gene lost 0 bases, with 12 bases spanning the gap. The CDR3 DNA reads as TGTGCCACGGCGAGGGGGGGCTCCTACAATGAGCAGTTCTTC. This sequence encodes CATARGGSYNEQFF.

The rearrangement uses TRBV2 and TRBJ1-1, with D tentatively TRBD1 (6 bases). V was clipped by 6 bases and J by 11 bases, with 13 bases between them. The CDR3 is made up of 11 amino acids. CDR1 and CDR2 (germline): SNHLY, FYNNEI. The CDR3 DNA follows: TGTGCCAGCAGCCTCAGGGGTGCGGCTTTCTTT. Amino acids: CASSLRGAAFF.

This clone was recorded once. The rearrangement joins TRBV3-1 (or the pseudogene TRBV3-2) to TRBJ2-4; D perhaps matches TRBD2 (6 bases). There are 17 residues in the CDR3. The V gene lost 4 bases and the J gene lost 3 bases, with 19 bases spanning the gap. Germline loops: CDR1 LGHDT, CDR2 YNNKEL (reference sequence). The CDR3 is CASSPGRGLWVKNIQYF. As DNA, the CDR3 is TGTGCCAGCAGCCCAGGGCGGGGATTGTGGGTCAAAAACATTCAGTACTTC.

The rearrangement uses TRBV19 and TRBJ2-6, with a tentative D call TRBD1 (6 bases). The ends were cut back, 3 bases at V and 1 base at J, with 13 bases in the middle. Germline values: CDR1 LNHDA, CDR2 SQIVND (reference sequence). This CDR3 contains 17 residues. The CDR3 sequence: CASSMEQGVSGANVLTF. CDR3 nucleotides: TGTGCCAGTAGTATGGAACAGGGCGTTTCTGGGGCCAACGTCCTGACTTTC.

The CDR3 spells CASSPQEVQETQYF. CDR3 coding DNA: TGTGCCAGCTCCCCCCAAGAGGTCCAAGAGACCCAGTACTTC. The J gene is TRBJ2-5, the V gene TRBV18; the D is unclear. The V gene lost 6 bases and the J gene lost 1 base, with 12 bases spanning the gap. The germline gives CDR1 KGHSH, CDR2 LQKENI. This CDR3 spans 14 amino acids.

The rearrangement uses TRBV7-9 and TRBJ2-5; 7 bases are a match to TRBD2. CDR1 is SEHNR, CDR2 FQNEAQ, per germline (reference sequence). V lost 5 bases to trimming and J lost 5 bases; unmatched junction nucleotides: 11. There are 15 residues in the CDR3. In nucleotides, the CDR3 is TGTGCCAGCAGCATCGGGACTACAAGGTGGGAGACCCAGTACTTC. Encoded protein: CASSIGTTRWETQYF.

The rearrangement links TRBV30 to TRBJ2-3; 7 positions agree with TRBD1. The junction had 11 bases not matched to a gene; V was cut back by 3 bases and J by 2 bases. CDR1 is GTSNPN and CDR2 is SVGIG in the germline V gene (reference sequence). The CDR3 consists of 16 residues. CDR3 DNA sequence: TGTGCCTGGAGCGCCGGGACAGAGTCCTCCACAGATACGCAGTATTTT. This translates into CAWSAGTESSTDTQYF. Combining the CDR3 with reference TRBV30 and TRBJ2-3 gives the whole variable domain SQTIHQWPATLVQPVGSPLSLECTVEGTSNPNLYWYRQAAGRGLQLLFYSVGIGQISSEVPQNLSASRPQDRQFILSSKKLLLSDSGFYLCAWSAGTESSTDTQYFGPGTRLTVL.

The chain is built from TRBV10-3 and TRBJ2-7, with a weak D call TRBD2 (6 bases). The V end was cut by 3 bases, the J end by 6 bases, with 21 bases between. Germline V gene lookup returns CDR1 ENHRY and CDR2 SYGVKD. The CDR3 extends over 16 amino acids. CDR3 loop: CAISENPRDSNSEQYF. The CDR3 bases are TGTGCCATCAGTGAAAACCCCCGGGACTCGAACTCCGAGCAGTACTTC.